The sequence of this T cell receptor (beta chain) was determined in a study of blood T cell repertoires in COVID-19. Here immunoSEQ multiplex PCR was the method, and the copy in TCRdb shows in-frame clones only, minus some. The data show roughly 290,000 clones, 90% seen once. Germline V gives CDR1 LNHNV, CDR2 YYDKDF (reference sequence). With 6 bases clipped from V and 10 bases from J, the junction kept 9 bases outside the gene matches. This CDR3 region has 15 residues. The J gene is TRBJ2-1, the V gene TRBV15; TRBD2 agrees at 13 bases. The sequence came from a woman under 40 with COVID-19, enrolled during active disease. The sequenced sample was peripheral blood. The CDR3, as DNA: TGTGCCACCAGTCTACTAGCGGGAGGGTCAGGAGAGCAGTTCTTC. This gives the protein CATSLLAGGSGEQFF.